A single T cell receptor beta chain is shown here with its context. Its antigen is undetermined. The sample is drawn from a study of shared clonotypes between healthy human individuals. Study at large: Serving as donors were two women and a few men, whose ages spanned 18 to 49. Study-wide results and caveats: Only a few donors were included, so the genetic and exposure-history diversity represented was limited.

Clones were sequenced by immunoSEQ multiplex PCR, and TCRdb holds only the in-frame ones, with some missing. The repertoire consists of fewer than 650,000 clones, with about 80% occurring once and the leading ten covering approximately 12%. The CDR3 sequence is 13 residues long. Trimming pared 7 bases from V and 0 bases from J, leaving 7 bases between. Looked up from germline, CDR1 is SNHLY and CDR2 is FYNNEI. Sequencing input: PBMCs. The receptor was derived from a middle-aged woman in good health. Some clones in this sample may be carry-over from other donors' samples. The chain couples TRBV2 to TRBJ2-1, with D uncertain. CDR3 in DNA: TGTGCCAGCATTAGGTCCTCCTACAATGAGCAGTTCTTC. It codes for CASIRSSYNEQFF.